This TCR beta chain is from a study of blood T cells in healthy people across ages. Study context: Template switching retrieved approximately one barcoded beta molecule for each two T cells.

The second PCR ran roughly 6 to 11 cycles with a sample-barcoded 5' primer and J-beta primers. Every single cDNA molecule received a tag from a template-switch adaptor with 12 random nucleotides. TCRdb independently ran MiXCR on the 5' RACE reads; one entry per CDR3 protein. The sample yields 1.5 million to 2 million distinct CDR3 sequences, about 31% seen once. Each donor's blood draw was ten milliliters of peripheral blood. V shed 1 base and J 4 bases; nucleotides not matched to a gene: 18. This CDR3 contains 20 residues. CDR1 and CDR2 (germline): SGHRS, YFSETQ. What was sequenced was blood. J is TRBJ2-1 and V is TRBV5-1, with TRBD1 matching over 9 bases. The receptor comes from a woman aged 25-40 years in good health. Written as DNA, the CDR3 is TGCGCCAGCAGCTTGCCGGGACAGGGACGCGGTGGGACCTCGTACAATGAGCAGTTCTTC. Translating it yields CASSLPGQGRGGTSYNEQFF. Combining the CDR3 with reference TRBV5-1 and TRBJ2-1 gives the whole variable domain KAGVTQTPRYLIKTRGQQVTLSCSPISGHRSVSWYQQTPGQGLQFLFEYFSETQRNKGNFPGRFSGRQFSNSRSEMNVSTLELGDSALYLCASSLPGQGRGGTSYNEQFFGPGTRLTVL.